These T cell receptor beta chains were read from a single sample in a study of neoadjuvant anti-PD-1 for oral cavity cancer. TCRdb's table, derived via immunoSEQ multiplex PCR, lists solely in-frame clones and lacks some. The sample records approximately 15,000 clones, roughly two thirds being singletons. This specimen consisted of PBMCs, obtained before nivolumab (anti-PD-1) treatment. The origin of the receptors is a person between 40 and 85 years old with oral cavity squamous cell carcinoma. CDR3s include the opening cysteine and the closing phenylalanine or tryptophan. D genes are given only for firm matches. Clone size is given for some rows only: seen once, a few or many times, or a class if the clone is expanded.

j_call clone_size v_call d_call cdr3_aa cdr3_nt
TRBJ1-1 . TRBV5-4 . CASSSALNTEAFF TGTGCCAGCAGCAGCGCTCTGAACACTGAAGCTTTCTTT
TRBJ1-2 . TRBV5-6 . CASSLAGGYYGYTF TGTGCCAGCAGCTTGGCGGGCGGATACTATGGCTACACCTTC
TRBJ1-6 few TRBV5-4 . CASSLDIGTPLHF TGTGCCAGCAGCTTGGATATAGGGACACCCCTCCACTTT
TRBJ1-5 . TRBV28 . CASSLRSLGRPQHF TGTGCCAGCAGTCTAAGATCCTTAGGACGGCCCCAGCATTTT
TRBJ1-5 . TRBV27 . CASSPGTLPNHQPQHF TGTGCCAGCAGTCCCGGGACCTTACCAAACCATCAGCCCCAGCATTTT
TRBJ2-1 . TRBV6-4 . CASSPRPAGADYNEQFF TGTGCCAGCAGTCCGAGACCCGCCGGGGCAGACTACAATGAGCAGTTCTTC
TRBJ1-1 . TRBV6-6 . CASSYPGNLMNTEAFF TGTGCCAGCAGTTACCCAGGCAACCTTATGAACACTGAAGCTTTCTTT
TRBJ2-7 . TRBV6-6 . CASSYPPGAGKAGQYF TGTGCCAGCAGTTACCCCCCGGGAGCTGGGAAAGCGGGGCAGTACTTC
TRBJ2-7 . TRBV7-8 . CASSLVDSPNYEQYF TGTGCCAGCAGCTTAGTAGACAGCCCCAATTACGAGCAGTACTTC
TRBJ2-7 . TRBV6-5 . CASSYFGGSYEQYF TGTGCCAGCAGTTACTTCGGCGGCTCCTACGAGCAGTACTTC
TRBJ2-3 . TRBV10-2 TRBD1 CASRPGTGNTHTQYF TGCGCCAGCCGTCCCGGGACAGGGAATACACATACGCAGTATTTT
TRBJ2-2 . TRBV5-1 . CASSLDFANTGELFF TGCGCCAGCAGCTTGGACTTCGCGAACACCGGGGAGCTGTTTTTT
TRBJ2-2 few TRBV7-3 TRBD1 CASSPGQGARTGELFF TGTGCCAGCAGCCCAGGACAGGGCGCGCGCACCGGGGAGCTGTTTTTT
TRBJ2-2 . TRBV19 TRBD1 CASSTPGGASNTGELFF TGTGCCAGTAGTACCCCAGGGGGCGCGTCGAACACCGGGGAGCTGTTTTTT
TRBJ1-6 . TRBV6-5 TRBD1 CASSSRQGLRSPLHF TGTGCCAGCAGTTCCCGACAGGGGTTGAGATCACCCCTCCACTTT
TRBJ1-2 once TRBV9 . CASSVGEGIINYGYTF TGTGCCAGCAGCGTAGGAGAGGGAATAATTAACTATGGCTACACCTTC
TRBJ1-2 . TRBV29-1 . CSVELGAGGYTF TGCAGCGTTGAACTAGGGGCTGGTGGCTACACCTTC
TRBJ1-1 . TRBV6-1 . CASSEAGGYTEAFF TGTGCCAGCAGTGAAGCGGGGGGGTACACTGAAGCTTTCTTT
TRBJ2-7 . TRBV5-1 . CASSSWGEAYEQYF TGCGCCAGCAGCTCGTGGGGGGAAGCCTACGAGCAGTACTTC
TRBJ2-1 . TRBV7-3 TRBD2 CASSLSGGPVEQFF TGTGCCAGCAGTTTGTCGGGAGGCCCTGTTGAGCAGTTCTTC
TRBJ2-1 few TRBV5-1 TRBD2 CASSFRTSGNNEQFF TGCGCCAGCAGCTTTAGAACTAGCGGGAACAATGAGCAGTTCTTC
TRBJ1-6 few TRBV7-8 . CASSLGGNSPLHF TGTGCCAGCAGCTTAGGCGGGAATTCACCCCTCCACTTT
TRBJ2-3 . TRBV5-6 . CASSLGFEFTQYF TGTGCCAGCAGCTTAGGTTTCGAGTTCACGCAGTATTTT
TRBJ2-7 few TRBV18 . CASSSGGGSEQYF TGTGCCAGCTCCTCCGGAGGGGGGTCCGAGCAGTACTTC
TRBJ1-1 few TRBV5-4 TRBD1 CASSPGQGGNTEAFF TGTGCCAGCAGCCCGGGACAGGGAGGTAACACTGAAGCTTTCTTT
TRBJ2-7 few TRBV27 . CASSPYTTSYEQYF TGTGCCAGCAGTCCCTACACTACCTCCTACGAGCAGTACTTC
TRBJ2-7 . TRBV2 TRBD1 CASSEPGQGAAHEQYF TGTGCCAGCAGTGAACCGGGACAGGGGGCAGCTCACGAGCAGTACTTC
TRBJ1-4 few TRBV2 TRBD1 CASRTGQDNEKLFF TGTGCCAGCAGAACAGGACAGGACAATGAAAAACTGTTTTTT
TRBJ2-5 . TRBV9 TRBD2 CASSVGLAGGRETQYF TGTGCCAGCAGCGTAGGCCTAGCGGGGGGGCGGGAGACCCAGTACTTC
TRBJ1-5 few TRBV6-1 . CASSAGADQPQHF TGTGCCAGCAGTGCAGGGGCGGACCAGCCCCAGCATTTT
TRBJ2-7 . TRBV27 . CASSLQYSYEQYF TGTGCCAGCAGTTTACAGTACTCCTACGAGCAGTACTTC
TRBJ2-7 few TRBV5-6 . CASSLGRGTSYEQYF TGTGCCAGCAGCTTGGGTAGGGGGACATCCTACGAGCAGTACTTC
TRBJ2-7 . TRBV5-8 TRBD1 CASSVRDRGREQYF TGTGCCAGCAGCGTCCGGGACAGGGGGCGCGAGCAGTACTTC
TRBJ2-1 few TRBV19 TRBD1 CASSIAGQAYNEQFF TGTGCCAGTAGTATAGCGGGACAGGCCTACAATGAGCAGTTCTTC
TRBJ2-7 . TRBV4-2 TRBD2 CASSQRLAGEDEQYF TGTGCCAGCAGCCAGAGACTAGCGGGAGAGGACGAGCAGTACTTC
TRBJ2-7 . TRBV19 TRBD1 CASSIDTGGVDEQYF TGTGCCAGTAGTATAGATACAGGGGGCGTCGACGAGCAGTACTTC
TRBJ1-1 . TRBV9 . CASSALKNTEAFF TGTGCCAGCAGCGCTCTTAAGAACACTGAAGCTTTCTTT
TRBJ1-3 few TRBV7-9 TRBD1 CASTRDRASGNTIYF TGTGCCAGCACCCGGGACAGGGCCTCTGGAAACACCATATATTTT
TRBJ1-4 . TRBV30 TRBD1 CAWSATGGGEKLFF TGTGCCTGGAGTGCCACAGGGGGGGGTGAAAAACTGTTTTTT
TRBJ1-1 . TRBV2 . CASRPGANTEAFF TGTGCCAGCAGACCGGGAGCGAACACTGAAGCTTTCTTT
TRBJ2-7 few TRBV11-2 . CASSATGTSYEQYF TGTGCCAGCAGTGCGACCGGGACAAGCTACGAGCAGTACTTC
TRBJ1-1 . TRBV6-1 TRBD1 CASMGQMNTEAFF TGTGCCAGCATGGGACAGATGAACACTGAAGCTTTCTTT
TRBJ2-1 . TRBV7-6 TRBD2 CASSPDLRGEQFF TGTGCCAGCAGCCCAGACTTGCGGGGGGAGCAGTTCTTC
TRBJ2-2 once TRBV2 . CAGNLKRNTGELFF TGTGCCGGAAACCTTAAGAGAAACACCGGGGAGCTGTTTTTT
TRBJ1-3 few TRBV4-2 TRBD1 CASSRQRAGGNTIYF TGTGCCAGCAGTCGACAAAGGGCAGGGGGTAACACCATATATTTT
TRBJ2-7 . TRBV27 . CASSFRLGGVSYEQYF TGTGCCAGCAGTTTTCGACTGGGGGGTGTTTCTTACGAGCAGTACTTC
TRBJ2-7 . TRBV27 TRBD2 CASSLQRLAGGPPYEQYF TGTGCCAGCAGTCTCCAGAGACTAGCGGGAGGACCACCTTACGAGCAGTACTTC
TRBJ1-5 few TRBV28 TRBD1 CASSFRGAPQHF TGTGCCAGCAGTTTCAGGGGGGCGCCCCAGCATTTT
TRBJ2-7 . TRBV11-2 . CATSLSYEQYF TGTGCCACTTCCTTATCCTACGAGCAGTACTTC
TRBJ1-5 few TRBV7-9 . CASSLGGYSNQPQHF TGTGCCAGCAGCTTAGGGGGGTATAGCAATCAGCCCCAGCATTTT
TRBJ2-5 . TRBV6-6 . CASASGIQETQYF TGTGCCTCCGCCTCGGGAATACAAGAGACCCAGTACTTC
TRBJ2-2 . TRBV9 . CASSVGPSTSGELFF TGTGCCAGCAGCGTTGGCCCTTCAACGTCCGGGGAGCTGTTTTTT